This entry describes one T cell receptor beta chain. One end of the junction is discordant with germline, which a read error may explain. Looked up from germline, CDR1 is MDHEN and CDR2 is SYDVKM. The CDR3 length is 16 residues. This specimen belongs to a study of blood T cells in healthy people across ages. With a J-beta primer mix and a sample-barcoded 5' primer, a second PCR ran about 7 to 12 cycles. TCRdb re-called the 5' RACE reads through MiXCR, storing one row per CDR3 protein. This repertoire shows hundreds of thousands of distinct CDR3 sequences, less than 40% found once; its top ten account for over 15%. A minimum of 5 micrograms of total RNA was extracted per sample.

The genes are TRBV28 and TRBJ2-5; TRBD2 agrees at 10 bases. The sequencing input was blood. The sequence came from a woman at least 80 years old in good health. This CDR3 reads CTSSTGAGGLKETQYF. CDR3 sequence (DNA): TGTACCAGCAGTACCGGAGCGGGGGGGTTAAAAGAGACCCAGTACTTC.